Presented here are 7 T cell receptor beta chains from one specimen sequenced in a study of blood T cell repertoires in COVID-19. Some clones are missing from TCRdb's copy, which holds only in-frame ones; the method was immunoSEQ multiplex PCR. The sample has about 170,000 clones; approximately 90% are singletons. Sequenced sample: peripheral blood. These TCRs come from a man aged 60 to 69 with acute or convalescent COVID-19.

This clone was observed once. The J gene is TRBJ1-6, the V gene TRBV5-1; 7 bases are shared with TRBD1. Germline V gene data show CDR1 as SGHRS and CDR2 as YFSETQ. The CDR3 has 13 amino acids. After removal of 6 bases from V and 7 bases from J, the junction contained 4 bases not matched to a gene. The CDR3, as DNA: TGCGCCAGCAACTTAGGGGGCAATTCACCCCTCCACTTT. Protein product: CASNLGGNSPLHF.

This chain joins TRBV7-2 and TRBJ1-2; no reliable D call. V dropped 5 bases and J dropped 3 bases, with 4 bases sitting between them. Germline V gives CDR1 SGHTA, CDR2 FQGNSA. The CDR3 runs to 11 residues. Here the CDR3 reads CASSGDYGYTF. Written as DNA, the CDR3 is TGTGCCAGCAGCGGAGACTATGGCTACACCTTC. The full variable domain, completed using reference TRBV7-2 and TRBJ1-2, is GAGVSQSPSNKVTEKGKDVELRCDPISGHTALYWYRQSLGQGLEFLIYFQGNSAPDKSGLPSDRFSAERTGGSVSTLTIQRTQQEDSAVYLCASSGDYGYTFGSGTRLTVV.

V gene TRBV2 combines with J gene TRBJ1-1; 8 nucleotides match TRBD1. V dropped 3 bases and J dropped 3; count of bases not matched to a gene: 12. The CDR3 has 17 residues. CDR1 SNHLY and CDR2 FYNNEI come from the germline V gene. The CDR3 spells CASSDQTGEAWDTEAFF. CDR3 in DNA: TGTGCCAGCAGTGACCAGACAGGGGAGGCCTGGGACACTGAAGCTTTCTTT. The whole variable domain, filled in from reference TRBV2 and TRBJ1-1, reads EPEVTQTPSHQVTQMGQEVILRCVPISNHLYFYWYRQILGQKVEFLVSFYNNEISEKSEIFDDQFSVERPDGSNFTLKIRSTKLEDSAMYFCASSDQTGEAWDTEAFFGQGTRLTVV.

The V gene is TRBV30, the J gene TRBJ2-1; 11 nucleotides line up with TRBD1. With 5 bases clipped from V and 3 bases from J, the junction kept 3 bases outside the gene matches. The CDR3 sequence is 14 residues long. Per germline, CDR1 GTSNPN and CDR2 SVGIG (reference sequence). The DNA of the CDR3 is TGTGCCTGGGCCGGGACAGGGGGCTACAATGAGCAGTTCTTC. As protein: CAWAGTGGYNEQFF.

The rearrangement joins TRBV27 to TRBJ2-1; D possibly corresponds to TRBD2 (6 bases). The CDR3 totals 15 residues. CDR1 is MNHEY, CDR2 SMNVEV, per germline (reference sequence). V was shortened by 3 bases and J by 7 bases, with 16 bases between the two germline ends. CDR3 in DNA: TGTGCCAGCAGTTTGGACTATCGAATGGGGAATGAGCAGTTCTTC. Translating gives CASSLDYRMGNEQFF.

The chain has TRBV7-3 and TRBJ2-3; D perhaps matches TRBD1 (5 bases). The CDR3 spans 15 residues. Germline assignment: CDR1 SGHTA and CDR2 FQGTGA. V was pared by 2 bases and J by 2 bases, with 11 bases between. CDR3 region: CASSLGGASTDTQYF. The CDR3 DNA sequence: TGTGCCAGCAGCTTAGGTGGGGCATCCACAGATACGCAGTATTTT.

A few counts support this clone. The chain combines TRBV24-1 with TRBJ1-2; TRBD1 matches at 7 bases. This CDR3 spans 17 amino acids. CDR1 and CDR2 (germline): KGHDR, SFDVKD. With V trimmed by 5 bases and J by 5 bases, 16 bases remained unmatched. CDR3 amino acids: CATSAARTGFGEYGYTF. CDR3 sequence (DNA): TGTGCCACCAGTGCCGCGCGGACAGGCTTTGGGGAGTATGGCTACACCTTC.